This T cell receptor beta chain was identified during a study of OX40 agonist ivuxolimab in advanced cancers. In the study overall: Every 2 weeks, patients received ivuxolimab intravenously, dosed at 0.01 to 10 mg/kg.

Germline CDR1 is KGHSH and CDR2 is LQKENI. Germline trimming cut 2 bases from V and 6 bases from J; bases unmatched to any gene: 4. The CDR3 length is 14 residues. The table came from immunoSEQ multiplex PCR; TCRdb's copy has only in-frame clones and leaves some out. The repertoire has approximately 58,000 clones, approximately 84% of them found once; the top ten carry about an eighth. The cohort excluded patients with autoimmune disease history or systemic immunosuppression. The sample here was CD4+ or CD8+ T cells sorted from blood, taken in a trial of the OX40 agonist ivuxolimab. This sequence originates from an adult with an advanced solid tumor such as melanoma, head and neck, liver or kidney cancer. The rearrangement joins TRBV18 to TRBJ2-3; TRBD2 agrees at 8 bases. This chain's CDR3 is CASSPAGGSDTQYF. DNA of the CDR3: TGTGCCAGCTCACCAGCGGGGGGTTCTGATACGCAGTATTTT.